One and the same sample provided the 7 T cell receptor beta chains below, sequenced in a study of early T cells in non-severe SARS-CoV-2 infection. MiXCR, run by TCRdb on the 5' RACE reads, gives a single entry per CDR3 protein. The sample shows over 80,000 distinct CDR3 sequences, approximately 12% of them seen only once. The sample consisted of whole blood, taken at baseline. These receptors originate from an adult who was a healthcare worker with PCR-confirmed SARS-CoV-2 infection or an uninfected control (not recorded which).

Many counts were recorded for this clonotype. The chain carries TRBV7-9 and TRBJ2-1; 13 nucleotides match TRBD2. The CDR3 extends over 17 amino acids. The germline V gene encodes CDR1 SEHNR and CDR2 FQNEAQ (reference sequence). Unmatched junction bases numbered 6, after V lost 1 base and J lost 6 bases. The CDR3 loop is CASSLGGTSGIGNEQFF. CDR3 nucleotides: TGTGCCAGCAGCTTAGGTGGGACTAGCGGGATTGGCAATGAGCAGTTCTTC.

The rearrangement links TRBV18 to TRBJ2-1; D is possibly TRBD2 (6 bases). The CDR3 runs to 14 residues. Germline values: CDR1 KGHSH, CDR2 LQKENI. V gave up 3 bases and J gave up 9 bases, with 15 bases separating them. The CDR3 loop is CASSPDGSGLEQFF. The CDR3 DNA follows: TGTGCCAGCTCACCGGACGGGAGCGGGCTTGAGCAGTTCTTC.

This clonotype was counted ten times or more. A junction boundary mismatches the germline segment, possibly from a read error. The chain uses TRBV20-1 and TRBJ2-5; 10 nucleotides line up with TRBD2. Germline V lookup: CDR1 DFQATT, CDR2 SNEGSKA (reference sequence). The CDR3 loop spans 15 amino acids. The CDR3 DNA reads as TGCAGTGCTAGCAGCCTAGCGGGGGCCCAAGGGACCCAGTACTTC. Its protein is CSASSLAGAQGTQYF.

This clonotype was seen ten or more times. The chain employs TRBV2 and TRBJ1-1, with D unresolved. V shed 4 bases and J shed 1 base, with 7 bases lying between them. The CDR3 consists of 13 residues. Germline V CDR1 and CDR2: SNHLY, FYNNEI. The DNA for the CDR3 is TGTGCCAGCAGTGGTAGAGAGAACACTGAAGCTTTCTTT. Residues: CASSGRENTEAFF.

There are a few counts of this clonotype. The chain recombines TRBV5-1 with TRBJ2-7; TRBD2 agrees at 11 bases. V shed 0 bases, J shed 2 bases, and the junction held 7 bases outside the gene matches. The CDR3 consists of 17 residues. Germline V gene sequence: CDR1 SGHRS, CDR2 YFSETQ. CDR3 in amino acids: CASSLATGTSGTYEQYF. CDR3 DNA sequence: TGCGCCAGCAGCTTGGCCACGGGGACTAGCGGAACCTACGAGCAGTACTTC. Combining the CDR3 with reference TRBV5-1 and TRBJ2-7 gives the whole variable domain KAGVTQTPRYLIKTRGQQVTLSCSPISGHRSVSWYQQTPGQGLQFLFEYFSETQRNKGNFPGRFSGRQFSNSRSEMNVSTLELGDSALYLCASSLATGTSGTYEQYFGPGTRLTVT.

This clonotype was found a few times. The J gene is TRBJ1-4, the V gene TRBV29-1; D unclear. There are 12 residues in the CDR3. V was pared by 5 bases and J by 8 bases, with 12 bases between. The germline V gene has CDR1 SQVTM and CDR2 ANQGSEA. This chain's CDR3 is CSVSSGIEKLFF. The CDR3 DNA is TGCAGCGTTTCTAGTGGAATCGAAAAACTGTTTTTT.

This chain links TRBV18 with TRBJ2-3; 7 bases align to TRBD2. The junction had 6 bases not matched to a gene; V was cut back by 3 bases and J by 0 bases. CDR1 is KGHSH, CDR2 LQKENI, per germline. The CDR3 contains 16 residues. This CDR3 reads CASSPREEISTDTQYF. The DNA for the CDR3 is TGTGCCAGCTCACCCCGGGAGGAAATCAGCACAGATACGCAGTATTTT.